This T cell receptor (beta chain) came from a study of cytomegalovirus exposure and HLA in healthy donors. Study results and caveats: It was reported that the classifier diagnosed cytomegalovirus status with high specificity and sensitivity in both the original and validation cohorts. Overall, under 200 TCR beta chains were annotated as cytomegalovirus-associated.

V dropped 3 bases and J dropped 2; count of bases not matched to a gene: 1. The germline CDR1 and CDR2 sequences are SGDLS and YYNGEE. CDR3 length: 14 amino acids. The donors were part of the roughly 110-subject validation cohort, which stood apart from the roughly 700-subject first cohort. A note on this clone: Antigen: not known.

Sequenced by immunoSEQ multiplex PCR; TCRdb stores in-frame clones only, minus some. This repertoire shows tens of thousands of clones, around 96% found once; its top ten account for roughly 1%. V usage is TRBV9 and J usage is TRBJ2-7; 11 nucleotides match TRBD1. Material: PBMCs. This receptor was obtained from a young woman in good health and CMV-seronegative. CDR3 residues: CASSEGQGAYEQYF. The CDR3 bases are TGTGCCAGCAGCGAGGGACAGGGGGCCTACGAGCAGTACTTC.